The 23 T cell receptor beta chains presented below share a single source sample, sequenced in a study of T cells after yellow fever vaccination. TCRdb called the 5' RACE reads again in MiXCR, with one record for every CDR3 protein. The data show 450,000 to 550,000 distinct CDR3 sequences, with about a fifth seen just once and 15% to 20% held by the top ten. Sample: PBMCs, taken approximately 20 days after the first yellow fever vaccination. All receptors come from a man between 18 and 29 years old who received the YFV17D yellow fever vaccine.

CDR3 region: CASSLVDRVDEQFF. CDR3 nucleotide sequence: TGTGCCAGCAGCTTAGTGGACAGGGTGGATGAGCAGTTCTTC. The chain recombines TRBV7-9 with TRBJ2-1; TRBD1 aligns across 8 bases. Germline assignment: CDR1 SEHNR and CDR2 FQNEAQ (reference sequence). The CDR3 totals 14 residues. With 1 base clipped from V and 8 bases from J, the junction kept 4 bases outside the gene matches.

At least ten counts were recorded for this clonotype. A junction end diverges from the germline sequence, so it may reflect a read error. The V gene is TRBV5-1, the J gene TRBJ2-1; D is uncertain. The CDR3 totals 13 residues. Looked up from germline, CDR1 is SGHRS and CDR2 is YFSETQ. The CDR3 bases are TGTGCCAGCAGTAGGCTCTCCTACAATGAGCAGTTCTTC. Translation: CASSRLSYNEQFF.

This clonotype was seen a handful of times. CDR3 nucleotide sequence: TGTGCCAGCAGCTTAGTATATGCCAGGGGGGCGCTGAGCTCCTACAATGAGCAGTTCTTC. It specifies CASSLVYARGALSSYNEQFF. The chain recombines TRBV11-2 with TRBJ2-1, with TRBD1 as a possible D gene (7 bases). CDR1 is SGHAT and CDR2 is FQNNGV in the germline V gene. V shed 1 base and J shed 0 bases, with 22 bases lying between them. This CDR3 has 20 amino acids.

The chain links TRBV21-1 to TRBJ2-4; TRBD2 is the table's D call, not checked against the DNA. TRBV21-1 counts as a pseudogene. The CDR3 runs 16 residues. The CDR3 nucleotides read TGTGCCAGCAGCAAAAGGGGTCTAGCGACCAAAAACATTCAGTACTTC. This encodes CASSKRGLATKNIQYF.

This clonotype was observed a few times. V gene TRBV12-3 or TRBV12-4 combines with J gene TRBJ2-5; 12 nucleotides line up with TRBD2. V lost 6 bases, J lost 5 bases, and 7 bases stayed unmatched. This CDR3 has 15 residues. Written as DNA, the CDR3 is TGTGCCAGCAGACTAGCGGGGGGCCGTTTGGAGACCCAGTACTTC. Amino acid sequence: CASRLAGGRLETQYF.

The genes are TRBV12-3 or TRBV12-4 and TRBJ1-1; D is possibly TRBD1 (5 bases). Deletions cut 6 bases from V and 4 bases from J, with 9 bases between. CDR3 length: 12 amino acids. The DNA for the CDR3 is TGTGCCAGCAGGCAGGGTACCACTGAAGCTTTCTTT. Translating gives CASRQGTTEAFF.

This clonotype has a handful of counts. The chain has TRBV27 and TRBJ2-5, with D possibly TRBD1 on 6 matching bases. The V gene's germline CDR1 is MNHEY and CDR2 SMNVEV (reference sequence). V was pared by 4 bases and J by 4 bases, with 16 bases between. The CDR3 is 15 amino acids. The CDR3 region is CASSSRGGELETQYF. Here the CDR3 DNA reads TGTGCCAGCAGTTCGCGTGGGGGCGAGTTAGAGACCCAGTACTTC.

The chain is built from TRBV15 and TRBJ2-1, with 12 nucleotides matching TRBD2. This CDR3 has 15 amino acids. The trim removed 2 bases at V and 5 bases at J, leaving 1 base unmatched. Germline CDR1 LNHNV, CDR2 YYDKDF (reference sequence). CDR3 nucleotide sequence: TGTGCCACCAGCAGAACTAGCGGGGGGAACAATGAGCAGTTCTTC. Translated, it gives CATSRTSGGNNEQFF.

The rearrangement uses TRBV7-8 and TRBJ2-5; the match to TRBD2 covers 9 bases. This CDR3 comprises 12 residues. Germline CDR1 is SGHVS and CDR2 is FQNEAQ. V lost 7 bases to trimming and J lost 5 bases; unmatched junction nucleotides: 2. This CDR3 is CASTSGGETQYF. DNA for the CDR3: TGTGCCAGCACGAGCGGGGGGGAGACCCAGTACTTC.

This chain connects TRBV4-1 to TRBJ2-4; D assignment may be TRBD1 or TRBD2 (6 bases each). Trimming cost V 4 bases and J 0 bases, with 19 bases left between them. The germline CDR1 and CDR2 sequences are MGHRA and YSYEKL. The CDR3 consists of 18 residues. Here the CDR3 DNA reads TGCGCCAGCAGCCTCCACGGAGGGGGGACACTAGCCAAAAACATTCAGTACTTC. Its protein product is CASSLHGGGTLAKNIQYF.

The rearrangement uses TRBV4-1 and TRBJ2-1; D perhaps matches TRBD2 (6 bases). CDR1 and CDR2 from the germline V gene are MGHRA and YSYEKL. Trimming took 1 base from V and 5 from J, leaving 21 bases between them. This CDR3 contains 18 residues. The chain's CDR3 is CASSQVGRPLASDNEQFF. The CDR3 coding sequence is TGCGCCAGCAGCCAAGTGGGTCGGCCCCTAGCGTCGGACAATGAGCAGTTCTTC.

In nucleotides, the CDR3 is TGTGCCAGCAGCACTAGCGGGGCCGAGCAGTTCTTC. Translating gives CASSTSGAEQFF. The V call is TRBV9, the J call TRBJ2-1, with 10 bases identical to TRBD2. The CDR3 sequence is 12 residues long. The V gene end was trimmed by 4 bases and the J gene end by 10 bases; junction bases not matched to a gene: 2. The V gene's germline CDR1 is SGDLS and CDR2 YYNGEE.

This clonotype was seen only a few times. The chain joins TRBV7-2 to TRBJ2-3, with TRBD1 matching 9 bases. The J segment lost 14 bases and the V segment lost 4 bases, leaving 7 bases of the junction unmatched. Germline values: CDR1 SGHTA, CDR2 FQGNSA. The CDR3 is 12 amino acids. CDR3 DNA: TGTGCCAGCAGCTACCCCGGGACAGGGCCGTATTTT. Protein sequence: CASSYPGTGPYF.

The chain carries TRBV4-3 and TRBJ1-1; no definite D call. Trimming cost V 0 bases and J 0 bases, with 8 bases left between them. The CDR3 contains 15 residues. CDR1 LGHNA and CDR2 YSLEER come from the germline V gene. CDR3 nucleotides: TGCGCCAGCAGCCAAGATTTCAGTGTGAACACTGAAGCTTTCTTT. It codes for CASSQDFSVNTEAFF.

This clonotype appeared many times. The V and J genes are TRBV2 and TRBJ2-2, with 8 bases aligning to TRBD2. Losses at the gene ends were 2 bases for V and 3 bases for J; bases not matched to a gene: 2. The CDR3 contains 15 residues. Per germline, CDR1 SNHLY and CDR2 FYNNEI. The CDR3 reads CASSESGGHTGELFF. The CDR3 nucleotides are TGTGCCAGCAGTGAATCGGGGGGGCACACCGGGGAGCTGTTTTTT. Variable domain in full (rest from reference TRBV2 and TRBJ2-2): EPEVTQTPSHQVTQMGQEVILRCVPISNHLYFYWYRQILGQKVEFLVSFYNNEISEKSEIFDDQFSVERPDGSNFTLKIRSTKLEDSAMYFCASSESGGHTGELFFGEGSRLTVL.

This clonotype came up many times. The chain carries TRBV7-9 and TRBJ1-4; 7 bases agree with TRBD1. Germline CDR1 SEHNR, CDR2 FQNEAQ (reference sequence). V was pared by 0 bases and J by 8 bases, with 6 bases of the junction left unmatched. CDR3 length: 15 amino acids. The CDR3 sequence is CASSLAGGGREKLFF. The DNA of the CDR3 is TGTGCCAGCAGCTTAGCAGGGGGCGGGCGAGAAAAACTGTTTTTT. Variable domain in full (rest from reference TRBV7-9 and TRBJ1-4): DTGVSQNPRHKITKRGQNVTFRCDPISEHNRLYWYRQTLGQGPEFLTYFQNEAQLEKSRLLSDRFSAERPKGSFSTLEIQRTEQGDSAMYLCASSLAGGGREKLFFGSGTQLSVL.

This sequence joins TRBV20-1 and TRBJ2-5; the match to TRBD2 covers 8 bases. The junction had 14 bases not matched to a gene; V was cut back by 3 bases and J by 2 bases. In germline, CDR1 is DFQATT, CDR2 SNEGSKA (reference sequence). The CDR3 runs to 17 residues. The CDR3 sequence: CSARGSLGLAEQETQYF. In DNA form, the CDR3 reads TGCAGTGCTAGGGGCAGCCTTGGACTAGCAGAACAAGAGACCCAGTACTTC.

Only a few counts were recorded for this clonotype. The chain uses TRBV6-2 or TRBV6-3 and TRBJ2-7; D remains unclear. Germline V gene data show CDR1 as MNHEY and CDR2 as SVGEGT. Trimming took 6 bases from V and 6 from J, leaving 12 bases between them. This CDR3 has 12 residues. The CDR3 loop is CASREWGGEQYF. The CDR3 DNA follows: TGTGCCAGCAGGGAGTGGGGTGGCGAGCAGTACTTC.

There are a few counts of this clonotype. CDR3 amino acids: CASSSNRGIYEQYF. In nucleotides, the CDR3 is TGTGCCAGCAGTTCAAACAGGGGTATCTACGAGCAGTACTTC. This chain uses TRBV12-3 or TRBV12-4 with TRBJ2-7; 7 bases are shared with TRBD1. The ends lost 4 bases at V and 3 bases at J; junction bases unmatched: 6. The CDR3 has 14 residues.

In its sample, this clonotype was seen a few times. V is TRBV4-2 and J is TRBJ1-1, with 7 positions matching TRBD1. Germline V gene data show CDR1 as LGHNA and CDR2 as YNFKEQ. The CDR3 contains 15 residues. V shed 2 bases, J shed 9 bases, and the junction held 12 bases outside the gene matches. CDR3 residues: CASSQIPGTDKQAFF. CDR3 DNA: TGTGCCAGCAGCCAAATCCCCGGGACAGATAAACAAGCTTTCTTT.

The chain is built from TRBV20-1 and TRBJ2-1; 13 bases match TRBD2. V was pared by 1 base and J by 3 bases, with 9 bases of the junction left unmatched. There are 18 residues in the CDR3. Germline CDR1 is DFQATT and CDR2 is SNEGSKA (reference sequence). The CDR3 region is CSARGRGGTSGDYNEQFF. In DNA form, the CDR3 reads TGCAGTGCTAGAGGACGAGGAGGGACTAGCGGGGACTACAATGAGCAGTTCTTC.

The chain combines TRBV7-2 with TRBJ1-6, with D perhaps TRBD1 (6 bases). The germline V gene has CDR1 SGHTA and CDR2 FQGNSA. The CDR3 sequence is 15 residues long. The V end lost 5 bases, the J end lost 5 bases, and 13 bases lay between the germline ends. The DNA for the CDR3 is TGTGCCAGCAGCCCAACCGGGACAAATAATTCACCCCTCCACTTT. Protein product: CASSPTGTNNSPLHF.

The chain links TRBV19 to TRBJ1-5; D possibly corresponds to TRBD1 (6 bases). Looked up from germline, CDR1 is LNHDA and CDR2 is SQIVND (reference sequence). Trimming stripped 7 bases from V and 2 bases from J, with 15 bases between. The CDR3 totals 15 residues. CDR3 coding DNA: TGTGCCAGTACCGGCACGGGGGGCCGCAATCAGCCCCAGCATTTT. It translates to CASTGTGGRNQPQHF. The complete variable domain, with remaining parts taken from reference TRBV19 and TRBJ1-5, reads DGGITQSPKYLFRKEGQNVTLSCEQNLNHDAMYWYRQDPGQGLRLIYYSQIVNDFQKGDIAEGYSVSREKKESFPLTVTSAQKNPTAFYLCASTGTGGRNQPQHFGDGTRLSIL.